This T cell receptor (beta chain) was profiled in a study of T cells expressing NK-cell markers. This CDR3 comprises 12 residues. Germline V lookup: CDR1 LNHDA, CDR2 SQIVND (reference sequence). 5'RACE template switching built TCR beta cDNA with unique molecular identifiers. Following a re-call of the 5' RACE reads, TCRdb has one entry per CDR3 protein and lacks DNA. This sample's clone table lists approximately 110,000 distinct CDR3 sequences. This receptor was identified in a woman between 18 and 70 years old in good health. The source material was blood T cells: a sorted CD56 or NKG2C T cell subset, CD4+ or CD8+ T cells, or bulk PBMC T cells (not recorded which). The chain couples TRBV19 to TRBJ2-5; TCRdb's D gene call, TRBD2, goes unchecked for lack of DNA. This CDR3 is CASRDLRETQYF. Combining the CDR3 with reference TRBV19 and TRBJ2-5 gives the whole variable domain DGGITQSPKYLFRKEGQNVTLSCEQNLNHDAMYWYRQDPGQGLRLIYYSQIVNDFQKGDIAEGYSVSREKKESFPLTVTSAQKNPTAFYLCASRDLRETQYFGPGTRLLVL.